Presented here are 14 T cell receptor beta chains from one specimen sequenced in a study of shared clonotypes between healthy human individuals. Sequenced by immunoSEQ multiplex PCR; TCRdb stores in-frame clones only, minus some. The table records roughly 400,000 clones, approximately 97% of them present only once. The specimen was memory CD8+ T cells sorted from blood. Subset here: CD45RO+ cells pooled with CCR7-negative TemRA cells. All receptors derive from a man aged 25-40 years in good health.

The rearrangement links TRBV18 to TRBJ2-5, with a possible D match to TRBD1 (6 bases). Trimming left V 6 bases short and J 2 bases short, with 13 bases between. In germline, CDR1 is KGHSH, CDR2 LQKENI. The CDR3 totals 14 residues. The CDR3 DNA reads TGTGCCAGCTCGTCATCCGGGACACAAGAGACCCAGTACTTC. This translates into CASSSSGTQETQYF.

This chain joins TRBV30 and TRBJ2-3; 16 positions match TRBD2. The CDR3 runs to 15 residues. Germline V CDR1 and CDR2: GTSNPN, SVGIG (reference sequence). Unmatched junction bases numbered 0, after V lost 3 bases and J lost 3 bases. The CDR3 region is CAWRGLAGGTDTQYF. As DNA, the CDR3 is TGTGCCTGGAGGGGACTAGCGGGAGGGACAGATACGCAGTATTTT. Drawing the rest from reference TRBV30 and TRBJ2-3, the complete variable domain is SQTIHQWPATLVQPVGSPLSLECTVEGTSNPNLYWYRQAAGRGLQLLFYSVGIGQISSEVPQNLSASRPQDRQFILSSKKLLLSDSGFYLCAWRGLAGGTDTQYFGPGTRLTVL.

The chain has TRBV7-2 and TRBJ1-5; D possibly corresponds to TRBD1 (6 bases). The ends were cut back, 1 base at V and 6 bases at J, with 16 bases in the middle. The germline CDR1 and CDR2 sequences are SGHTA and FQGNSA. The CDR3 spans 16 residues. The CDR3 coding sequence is TGTGCCAGCAGCTTAGTGGCAACACAGGGCAGTCAGCCCCAGCATTTT. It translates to CASSLVATQGSQPQHF.

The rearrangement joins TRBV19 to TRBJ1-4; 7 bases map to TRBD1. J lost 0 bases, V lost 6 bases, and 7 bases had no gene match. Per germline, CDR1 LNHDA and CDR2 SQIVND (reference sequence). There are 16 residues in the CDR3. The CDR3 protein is CASSRDRAPTNEKLFF. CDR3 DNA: TGTGCCAGTAGCCGGGACAGAGCCCCAACTAATGAAAAACTGTTTTTT.

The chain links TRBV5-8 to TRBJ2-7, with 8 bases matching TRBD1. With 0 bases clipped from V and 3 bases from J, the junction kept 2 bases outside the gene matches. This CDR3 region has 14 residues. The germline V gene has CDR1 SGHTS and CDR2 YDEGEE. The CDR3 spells CASSLVRGHYEQYF. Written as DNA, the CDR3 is TGTGCCAGCAGCTTGGTCAGGGGGCACTACGAGCAGTACTTC.

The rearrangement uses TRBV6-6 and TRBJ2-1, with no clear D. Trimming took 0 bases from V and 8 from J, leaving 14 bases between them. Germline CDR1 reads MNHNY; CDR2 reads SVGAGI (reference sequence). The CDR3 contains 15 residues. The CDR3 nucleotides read TGTGCCAGCAGTTACTCCGGTTTAGGTTTGCATGAGCAGTTCTTC. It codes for CASSYSGLGLHEQFF.

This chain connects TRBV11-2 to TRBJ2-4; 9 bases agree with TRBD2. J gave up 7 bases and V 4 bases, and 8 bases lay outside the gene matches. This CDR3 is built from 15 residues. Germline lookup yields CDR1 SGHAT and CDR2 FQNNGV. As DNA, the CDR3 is TGTGCCAGCAGCTACCCCGGGACTAGCAGGAACATTCAGTACTTC. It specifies CASSYPGTSRNIQYF.

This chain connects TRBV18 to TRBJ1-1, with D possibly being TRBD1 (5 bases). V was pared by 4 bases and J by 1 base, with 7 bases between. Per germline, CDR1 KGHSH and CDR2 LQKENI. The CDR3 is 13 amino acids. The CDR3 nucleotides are TGTGCCAGCTCACGAGACAGGAACACTGAAGCTTTCTTT. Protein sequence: CASSRDRNTEAFF.

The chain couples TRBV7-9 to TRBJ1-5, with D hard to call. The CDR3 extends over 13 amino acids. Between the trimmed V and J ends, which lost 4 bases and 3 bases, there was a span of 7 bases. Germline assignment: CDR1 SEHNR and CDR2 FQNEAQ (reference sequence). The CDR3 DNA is TGTGCCAGCAGCTGGGGTGTCAATCAGCCCCAGCATTTT. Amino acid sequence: CASSWGVNQPQHF.

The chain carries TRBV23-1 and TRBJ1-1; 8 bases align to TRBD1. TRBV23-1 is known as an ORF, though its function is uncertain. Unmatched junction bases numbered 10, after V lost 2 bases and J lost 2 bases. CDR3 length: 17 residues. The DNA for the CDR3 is TGCGCCAGCAGTCAAGTTAACAGGGGGGTCACTAACACTGAAGCTTTCTTT. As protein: CASSQVNRGVTNTEAFF.

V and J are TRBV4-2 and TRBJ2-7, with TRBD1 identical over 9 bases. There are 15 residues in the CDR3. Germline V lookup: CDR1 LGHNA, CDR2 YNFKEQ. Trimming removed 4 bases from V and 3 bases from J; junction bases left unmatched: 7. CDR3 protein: CASSPYRQGGYEQYF. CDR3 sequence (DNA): TGTGCCAGCAGCCCATATAGACAGGGGGGCTACGAGCAGTACTTC.

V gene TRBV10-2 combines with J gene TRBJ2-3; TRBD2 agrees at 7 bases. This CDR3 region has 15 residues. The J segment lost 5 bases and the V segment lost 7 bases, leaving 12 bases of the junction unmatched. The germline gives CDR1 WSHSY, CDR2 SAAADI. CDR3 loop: CASINMGGGRDTQYF. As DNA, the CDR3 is TGCGCCAGCATCAATATGGGGGGAGGGAGAGATACGCAGTATTTT.

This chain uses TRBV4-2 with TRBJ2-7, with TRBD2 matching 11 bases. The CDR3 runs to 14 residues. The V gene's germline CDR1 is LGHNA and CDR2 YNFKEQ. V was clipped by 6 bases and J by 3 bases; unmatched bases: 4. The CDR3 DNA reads TGTGCCAGCAGTGCAGGGACTAGCGGCTACGAGCAGTACTTC. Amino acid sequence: CASSAGTSGYEQYF.

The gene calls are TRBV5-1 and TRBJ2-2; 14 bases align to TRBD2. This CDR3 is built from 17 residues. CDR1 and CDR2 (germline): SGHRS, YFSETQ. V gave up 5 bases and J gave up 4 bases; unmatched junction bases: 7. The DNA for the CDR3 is TGCGCCAGCAGGGGGACTAGCGGGAGTCGAGGCACCGGGGAGCTGTTTTTT. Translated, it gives CASRGTSGSRGTGELFF.